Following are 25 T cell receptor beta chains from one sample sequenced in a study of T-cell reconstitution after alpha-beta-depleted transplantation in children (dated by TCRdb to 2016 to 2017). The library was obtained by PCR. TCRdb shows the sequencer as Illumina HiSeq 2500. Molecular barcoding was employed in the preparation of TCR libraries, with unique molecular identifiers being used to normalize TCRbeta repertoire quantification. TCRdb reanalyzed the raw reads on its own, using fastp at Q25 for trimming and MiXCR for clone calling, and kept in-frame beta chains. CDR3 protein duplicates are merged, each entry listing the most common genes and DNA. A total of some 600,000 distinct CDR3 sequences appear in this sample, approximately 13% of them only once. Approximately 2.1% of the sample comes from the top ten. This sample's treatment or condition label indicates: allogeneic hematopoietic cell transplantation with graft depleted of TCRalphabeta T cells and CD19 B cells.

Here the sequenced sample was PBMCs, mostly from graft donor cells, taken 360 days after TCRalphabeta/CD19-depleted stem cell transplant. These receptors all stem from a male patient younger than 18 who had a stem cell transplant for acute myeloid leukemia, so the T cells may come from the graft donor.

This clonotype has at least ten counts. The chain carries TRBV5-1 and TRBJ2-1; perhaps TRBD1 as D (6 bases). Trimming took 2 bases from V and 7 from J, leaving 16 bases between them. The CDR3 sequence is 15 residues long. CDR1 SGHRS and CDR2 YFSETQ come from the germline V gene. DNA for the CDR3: TGCGCCAGCAGCTTTGTAACAGGGAGAAGAAATGAGCAGTTCTTC. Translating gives CASSFVTGRRNEQFF.

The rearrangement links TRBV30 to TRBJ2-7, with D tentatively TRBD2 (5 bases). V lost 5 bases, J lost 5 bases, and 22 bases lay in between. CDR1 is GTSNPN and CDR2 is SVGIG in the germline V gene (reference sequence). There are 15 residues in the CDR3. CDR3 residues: CAWPLARTGLHEQYF. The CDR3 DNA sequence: TGTGCCTGGCCCTTAGCCCGGACTGGACTCCACGAGCAGTACTTC.

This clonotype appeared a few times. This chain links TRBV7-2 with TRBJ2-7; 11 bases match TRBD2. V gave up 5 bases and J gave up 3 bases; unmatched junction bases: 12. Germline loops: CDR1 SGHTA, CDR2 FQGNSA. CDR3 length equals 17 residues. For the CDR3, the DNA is TGTGCCAGCAGCGTACTAGCGGGAGTCAGCCCAATCTACGAGCAGTACTTC. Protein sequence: CASSVLAGVSPIYEQYF.

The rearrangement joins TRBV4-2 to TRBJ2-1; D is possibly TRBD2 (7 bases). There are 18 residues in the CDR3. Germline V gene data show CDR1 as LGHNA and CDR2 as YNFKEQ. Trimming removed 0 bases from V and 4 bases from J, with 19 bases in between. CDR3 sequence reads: CASSQDWGEGGAYNEQFF. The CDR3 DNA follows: TGTGCCAGCAGCCAAGATTGGGGGGAAGGGGGGGCATACAATGAGCAGTTCTTC.

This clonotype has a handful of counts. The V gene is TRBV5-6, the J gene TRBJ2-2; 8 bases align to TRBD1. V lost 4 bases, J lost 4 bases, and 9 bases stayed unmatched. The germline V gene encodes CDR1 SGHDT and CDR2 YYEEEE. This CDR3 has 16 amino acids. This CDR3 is CASSNAGGSGTGELFF. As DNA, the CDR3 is TGTGCCAGCAGCAACGCAGGGGGCTCGGGCACCGGGGAGCTGTTTTTT.

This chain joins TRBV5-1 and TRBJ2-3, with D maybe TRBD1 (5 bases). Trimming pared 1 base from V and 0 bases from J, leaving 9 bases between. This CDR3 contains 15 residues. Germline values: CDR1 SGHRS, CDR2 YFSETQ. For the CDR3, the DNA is TGCGCCAGCAGCTTGATTAAGGGGAGCACAGATACGCAGTATTTT. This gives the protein CASSLIKGSTDTQYF.

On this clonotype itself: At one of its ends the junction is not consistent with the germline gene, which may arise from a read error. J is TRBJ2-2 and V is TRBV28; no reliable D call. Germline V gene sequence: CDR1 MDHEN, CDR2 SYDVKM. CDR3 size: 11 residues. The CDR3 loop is CASSSGPDQIF. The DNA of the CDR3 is TGTGCCAGCAGTTCCGGACCGGACCAGATTTTT.

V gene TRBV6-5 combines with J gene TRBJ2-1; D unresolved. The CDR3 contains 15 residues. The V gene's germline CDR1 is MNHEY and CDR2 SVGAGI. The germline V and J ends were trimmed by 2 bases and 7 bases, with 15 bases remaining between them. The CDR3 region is CASSYSPGSTNEQFF. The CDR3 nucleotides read TGTGCCAGCAGTTACAGTCCGGGTTCGACGAATGAGCAGTTCTTC.

In DNA form, the CDR3 reads TGTGCCAGCAGCCTCCTAGCGGGAGCGGATACGCAGTATTTT. Translation: CASSLLAGADTQYF. The genes are TRBV11-3 and TRBJ2-3; 10 bases align to TRBD2. Germline loops: CDR1 SGHNT, CDR2 YENEEA. V was clipped by 5 bases and J by 6 bases; unmatched bases: 5. The CDR3 consists of 14 residues.

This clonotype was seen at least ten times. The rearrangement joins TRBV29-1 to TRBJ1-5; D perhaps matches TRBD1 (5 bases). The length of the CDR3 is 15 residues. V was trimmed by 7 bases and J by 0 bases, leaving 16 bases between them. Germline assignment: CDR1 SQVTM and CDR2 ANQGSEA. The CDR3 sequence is CSAKTPGPSNQPQHF. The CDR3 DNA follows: TGCAGCGCTAAGACGCCGGGACCTAGCAATCAGCCCCAGCATTTT. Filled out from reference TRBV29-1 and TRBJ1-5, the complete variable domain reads SAVISQKPSRDICQRGTSLTIQCQVDSQVTMMFWYRQQPGQSLTLIATANQGSEATYESGFVIDKFPISRPNLTFSTLTVSNMSPEDSSIYLCSAKTPGPSNQPQHFGDGTRLSIL.

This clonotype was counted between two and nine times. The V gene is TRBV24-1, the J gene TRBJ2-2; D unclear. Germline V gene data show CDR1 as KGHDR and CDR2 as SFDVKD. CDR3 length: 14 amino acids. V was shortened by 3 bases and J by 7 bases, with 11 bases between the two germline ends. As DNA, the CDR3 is TGTGCCACCAGTGATCTGATAGTGGGCGGGGAGCTGTTTTTT. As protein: CATSDLIVGGELFF.

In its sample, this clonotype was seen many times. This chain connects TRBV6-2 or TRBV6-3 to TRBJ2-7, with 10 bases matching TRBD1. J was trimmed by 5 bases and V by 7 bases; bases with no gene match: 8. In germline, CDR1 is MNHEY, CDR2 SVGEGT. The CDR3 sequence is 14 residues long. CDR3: CASTPTGGGHEQYF. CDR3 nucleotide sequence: TGTGCCAGCACCCCGACAGGGGGCGGCCACGAGCAGTACTTC.

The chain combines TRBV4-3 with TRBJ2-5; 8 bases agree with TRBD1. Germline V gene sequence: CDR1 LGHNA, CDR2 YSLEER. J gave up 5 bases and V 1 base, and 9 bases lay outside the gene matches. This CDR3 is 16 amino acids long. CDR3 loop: CASSQVGGQGRETQYF. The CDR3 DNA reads TGCGCCAGCAGCCAAGTGGGCGGACAGGGTCGGGAGACCCAGTACTTC.

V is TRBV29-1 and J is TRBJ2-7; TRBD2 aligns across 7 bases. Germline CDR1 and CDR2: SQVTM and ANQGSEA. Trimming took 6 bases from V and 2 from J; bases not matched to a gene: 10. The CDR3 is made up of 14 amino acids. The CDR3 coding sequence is TGCAGCGTCCCTCGGGCGGGACTACCCTACGAGCAGTACTTC. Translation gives CSVPRAGLPYEQYF.

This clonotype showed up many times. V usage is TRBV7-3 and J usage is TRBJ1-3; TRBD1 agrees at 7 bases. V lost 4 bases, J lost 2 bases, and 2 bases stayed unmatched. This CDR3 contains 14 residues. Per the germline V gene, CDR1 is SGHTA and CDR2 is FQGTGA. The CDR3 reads CASSSGTAGNTIYF. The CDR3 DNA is TGTGCCAGCAGCTCAGGGACAGCTGGAAACACCATATATTTT.

The CDR3 here is CSLQRARGTQYF. CDR3 bases: TGCAGCCTTCAGCGGGCAAGGGGTACGCAGTATTTT. The chain carries TRBV29-1 and TRBJ2-3; tentatively, D is TRBD2 (6 bases). Germline-derived CDR1 and CDR2 are SQVTM and ANQGSEA. The CDR3 loop spans 12 amino acids. Trimming removed 8 bases from V and 8 bases from J, with 17 bases in between.

For the CDR3, the DNA is TGTGCCAGCAGTTACTTGACAGGGGCGCGGGACACTGAAGCTTTCTTT. This gives the protein CASSYLTGARDTEAFF. The rearrangement joins TRBV6-5 to TRBJ1-1, with 8 bases lining up with TRBD1. Germline loops: CDR1 MNHEY, CDR2 SVGAGI. There are 16 residues in the CDR3. The V gene end was trimmed by 1 base and the J gene end by 3 bases; junction bases not matched to a gene: 7.

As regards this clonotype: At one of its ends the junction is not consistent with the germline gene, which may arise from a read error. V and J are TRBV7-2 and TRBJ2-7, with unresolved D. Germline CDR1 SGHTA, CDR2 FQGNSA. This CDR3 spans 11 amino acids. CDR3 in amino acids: CASSGVREQYF. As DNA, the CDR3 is TGTGCAAGCAGTGGGGTGCGCGAGCAGTACTTC.

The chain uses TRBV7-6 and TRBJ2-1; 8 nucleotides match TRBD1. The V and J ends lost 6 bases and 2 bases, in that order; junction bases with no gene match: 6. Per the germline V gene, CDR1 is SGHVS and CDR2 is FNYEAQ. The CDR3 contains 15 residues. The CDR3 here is CASRARGPTYNEQFF. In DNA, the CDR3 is TGTGCCAGCAGAGCCAGGGGGCCTACCTACAATGAGCAGTTCTTC.

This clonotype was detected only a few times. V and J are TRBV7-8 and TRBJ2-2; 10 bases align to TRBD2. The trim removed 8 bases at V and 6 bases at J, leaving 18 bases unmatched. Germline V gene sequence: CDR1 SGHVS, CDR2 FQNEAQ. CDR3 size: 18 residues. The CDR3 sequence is CASPMLASSGSLSGELFF. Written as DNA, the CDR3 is TGTGCCAGCCCAATGCTGGCCTCTAGCGGGAGTTTATCCGGGGAGCTGTTTTTT. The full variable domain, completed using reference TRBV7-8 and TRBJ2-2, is GAGVSQSPRYKVAKRGQDVALRCDPISGHVSLFWYQQALGQGPEFLTYFQNEAQLDKSGLPSDRFFAERPEGSVSTLKIQRTQQEDSAVYLCASPMLASSGSLSGELFFGEGSRLTVL.

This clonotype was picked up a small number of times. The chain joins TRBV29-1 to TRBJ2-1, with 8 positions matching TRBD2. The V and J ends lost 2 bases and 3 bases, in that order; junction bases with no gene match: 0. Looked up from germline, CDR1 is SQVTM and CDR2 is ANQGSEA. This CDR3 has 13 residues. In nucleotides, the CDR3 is TGCAGCGTTGAAACTAGCGGCTACAATGAGCAGTTCTTC. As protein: CSVETSGYNEQFF.

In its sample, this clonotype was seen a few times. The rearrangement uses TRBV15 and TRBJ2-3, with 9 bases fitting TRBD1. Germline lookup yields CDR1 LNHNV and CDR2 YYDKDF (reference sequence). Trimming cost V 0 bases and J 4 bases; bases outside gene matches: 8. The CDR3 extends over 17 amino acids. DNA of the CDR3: TGTGCCACCAGCAGAGACGGGACAGGGAGGGGACCAGATACGCAGTATTTT. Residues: CATSRDGTGRGPDTQYF.

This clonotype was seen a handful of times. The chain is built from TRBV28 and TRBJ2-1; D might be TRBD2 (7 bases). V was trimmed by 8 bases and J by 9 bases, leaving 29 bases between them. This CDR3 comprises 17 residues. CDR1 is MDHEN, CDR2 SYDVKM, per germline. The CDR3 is CASLPGTSRGGFSEQFF. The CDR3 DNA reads TGTGCCAGCCTTCCCGGGACCTCTAGGGGGGGGTTCAGTGAGCAGTTCTTC.

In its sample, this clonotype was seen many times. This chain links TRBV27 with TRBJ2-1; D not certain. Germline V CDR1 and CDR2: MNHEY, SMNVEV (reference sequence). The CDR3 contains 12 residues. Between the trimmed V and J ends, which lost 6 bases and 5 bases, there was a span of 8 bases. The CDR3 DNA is TGTGCCAGCAGCAACAACCACAATGAGCAGTTCTTC. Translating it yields CASSNNHNEQFF.

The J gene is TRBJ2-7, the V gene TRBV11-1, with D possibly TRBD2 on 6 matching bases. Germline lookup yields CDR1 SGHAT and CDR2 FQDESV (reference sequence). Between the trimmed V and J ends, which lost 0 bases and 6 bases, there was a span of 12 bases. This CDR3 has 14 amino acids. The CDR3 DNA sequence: TGTGCCAGCAGCTTAGCGCTAGCGTCAAGCGAGCAGTACTTC. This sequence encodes CASSLALASSEQYF.